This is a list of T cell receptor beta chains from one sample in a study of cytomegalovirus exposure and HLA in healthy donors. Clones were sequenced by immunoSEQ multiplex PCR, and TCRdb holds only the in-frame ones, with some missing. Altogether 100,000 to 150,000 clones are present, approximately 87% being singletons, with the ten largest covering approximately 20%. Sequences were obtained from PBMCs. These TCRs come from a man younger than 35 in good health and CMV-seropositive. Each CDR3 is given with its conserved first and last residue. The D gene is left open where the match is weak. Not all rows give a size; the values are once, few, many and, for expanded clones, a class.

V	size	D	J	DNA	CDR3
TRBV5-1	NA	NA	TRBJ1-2	TGCGCCAGCAGTACGGAAACAGTCCTTGGCTACACCTTC	CASSTETVLGYTF
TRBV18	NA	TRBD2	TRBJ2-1	TGTGCCAGCTCAACGGCGGGGGGGCAATACAATGAGCAGTTCTTC	CASSTAGGQYNEQFF
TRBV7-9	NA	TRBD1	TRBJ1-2	TGTGCCAGCAGCTTATCGTCAGGGGGGTTGGGTGGCTACACCTTC	CASSLSSGGLGGYTF
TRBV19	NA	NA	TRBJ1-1	TGTGCCAGTAGACTAACAGGCTTGAACACTGAAGCTTTCTTT	CASRLTGLNTEAFF
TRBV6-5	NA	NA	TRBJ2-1	TGTGCCAGCAGTTTGACGCTAGCCCTGTACAATGAGCAGTTCTTC	CASSLTLALYNEQFF
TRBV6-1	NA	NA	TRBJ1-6	TGTGCCAGCAGTGACGGCGTGGGTAGGGGTGTTTCACCCCTCCACTTT	CASSDGVGRGVSPLHF
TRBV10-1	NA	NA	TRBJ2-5	TGCGCCAGCTGCACCGGCCCCTTCGCGGGACAAGAGACCCAGTACTTC	CASCTGPFAGQETQYF
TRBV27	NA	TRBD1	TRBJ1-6	TGTGCCAGCAGGACAGGGAGCTCCTATAATTCACCCCTCCACTTT	CASRTGSSYNSPLHF
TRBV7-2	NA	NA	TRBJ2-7	TGTGCCAGCAGCTTCAACAACTACGAGCAGTACTTC	CASSFNNYEQYF
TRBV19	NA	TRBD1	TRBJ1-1	TGTGCCAGTAGCGTACAGGGGGCGAGGAACACTGAAGCTTTCTTT	CASSVQGARNTEAFF
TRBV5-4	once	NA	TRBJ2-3	TGTGCCAGCAGCTTGGAGGTCGGGAACCCAGATACGCAGTATTTT	CASSLEVGNPDTQYF
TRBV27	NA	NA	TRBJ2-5	TGTGCCAGCAGTTCTACAGGGTTCCCAGAGACCCAGTACTTC	CASSSTGFPETQYF
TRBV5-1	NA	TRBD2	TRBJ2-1	TGCGCCAGCTCTCCTTGGACTAGCGCCTACAATGAGCAGTTCTTC	CASSPWTSAYNEQFF
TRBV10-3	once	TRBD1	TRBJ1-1	TGTGCCATCAGTGAGTCCGGACAGGGTGAAGCTTTCTTT	CAISESGQGEAFF
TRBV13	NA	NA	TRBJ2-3	TGTGCCAGCAGCCCCAGGACAGCAGATACGCAGTATTTT	CASSPRTADTQYF
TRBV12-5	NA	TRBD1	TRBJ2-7	TGTGCTAGTGCTCCGGGGACAGGGGGCAAGTACGAGCAGTACTTC	CASAPGTGGKYEQYF
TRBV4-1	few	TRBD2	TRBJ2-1	TGCGCCAGCAGCCAAGCGGGCAGCGGGGGGGCGGGCAATGAGCAGTTCTTC	CASSQAGSGGAGNEQFF
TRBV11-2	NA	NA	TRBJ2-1	TGTGCCAGCAGCTTATACGGCGGGGCTATTAGCCAGGAGCAGTTCTTC	CASSLYGGAISQEQFF
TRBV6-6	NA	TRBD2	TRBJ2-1	TGTGCCAGCAACCCGGAGTGGGGGGGTAGGAATGAGCAGTTCTTC	CASNPEWGGRNEQFF
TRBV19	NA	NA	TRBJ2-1	TGTGCCAGTAGTATGCAGGGTACTTCCTACAATGAGCAGTTCTTC	CASSMQGTSYNEQFF
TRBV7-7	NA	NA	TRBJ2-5	TGTGCCAGCAGCGCCCTGGCGGGGAAAGAGACCCAGTACTTC	CASSALAGKETQYF
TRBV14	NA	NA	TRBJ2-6	TGTGCCAGCAGCCAAGAAGTCCTCAGCGTCCCCCCTGGGGCCAACGTCCTGACTTTC	CASSQEVLSVPPGANVLTF
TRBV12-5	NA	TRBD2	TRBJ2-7	TGTGCTAGTGGGGCCGGGGGGGGGCTCGACGAGCAGTACTTC	CASGAGGGLDEQYF
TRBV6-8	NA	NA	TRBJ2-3	TGTGCCAGCAGTTACGGCACGGGATCAAACACAGATACGCAGTATTTT	CASSYGTGSNTDTQYF
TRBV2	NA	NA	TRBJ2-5	TGTGCCAGCAGTGGGCAGATTGAAGAGACCCAGTACTTC	CASSGQIEETQYF
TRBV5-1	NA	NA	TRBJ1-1	TGCGCCAGCAGCCCGGAGTGGGGCGGGAACACTGAAGCTTTCTTT	CASSPEWGGNTEAFF
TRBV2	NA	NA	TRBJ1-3	TGTGCCAGCCTCGGAGCAGGGACTGGAAACACCATATATTTT	CASLGAGTGNTIYF
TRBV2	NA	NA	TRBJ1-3	TGTGCCACCTCGACACCTATCTCTGGAAACACCATATATTTT	CATSTPISGNTIYF
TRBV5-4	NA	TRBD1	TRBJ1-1	TGTGCCGGCCAGGGACAGGGGAACACTGAAGCTTTCTTT	CAGQGQGNTEAFF
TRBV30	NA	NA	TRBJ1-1	TGTGCCTGGGTAAGTCCCGCGGACACTGAAGCTTTCTTT	CAWVSPADTEAFF
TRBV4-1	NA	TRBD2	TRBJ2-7	TGCGCCAGCAGCCAGGGCGGGGGGCGCTCCTACGAGCAGTACTTC	CASSQGGGRSYEQYF
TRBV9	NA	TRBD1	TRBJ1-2	TGTGCCAGCAGTCCAGGACAGGGTCAATCTGGCTACACCTTC	CASSPGQGQSGYTF
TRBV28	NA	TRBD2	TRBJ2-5	TGTGCCAGCTCGGGGGGGGGCCGAAGCCAAGAGACCCAGTACTTC	CASSGGGRSQETQYF
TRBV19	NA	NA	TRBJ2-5	TGTGCCACTAAGTATCAAGAGACCCAGTACTTC	CATKYQETQYF
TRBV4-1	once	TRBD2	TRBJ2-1	TGCGCCAGCAGCCAGACTAGCGGGAGCTACAATGAGCAGTTCTTC	CASSQTSGSYNEQFF
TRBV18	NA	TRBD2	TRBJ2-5	TGTGCCAGCTCTCCGGGACTAGCGGGGGGGTTGGAGACCCAGTACTTC	CASSPGLAGGLETQYF
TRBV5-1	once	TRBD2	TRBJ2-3	TGCGCCAGCAGCCCGGGTACTAGCGGGGTCTCAGATACGCAGTATTTT	CASSPGTSGVSDTQYF
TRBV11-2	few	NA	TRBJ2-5	TGTGCCAGCAGCTTAAATTCGAGGGAGACCCAGTACTTC	CASSLNSRETQYF
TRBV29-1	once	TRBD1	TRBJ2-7	TGCAGCGTTGAGGGGACAGGGGTAGGCGAGCAGTACTTC	CSVEGTGVGEQYF
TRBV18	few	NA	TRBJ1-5	TGTGCCAGCTCACCAGGACAGAGCAATCAGCCCCAGCATTTT	CASSPGQSNQPQHF
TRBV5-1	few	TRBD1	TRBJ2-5	TGCGCCAGCAGCTTGGTAGGACAGGGGGCGAAAGAGACCCAGTACTTC	CASSLVGQGAKETQYF
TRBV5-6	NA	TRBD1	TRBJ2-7	TGTGCCAGCAGCTCGACAGGGAATGAGCAGTACTTC	CASSSTGNEQYF
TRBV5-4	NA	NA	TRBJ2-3	TGTGCCAGCAGCTCCCCCCTTCGGGGAACCGATACGCAGTATTTT	CASSSPLRGTDTQYF
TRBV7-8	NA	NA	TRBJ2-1	TGTGCCAGCAGCGACGTGGGGGCAGGACGATTAATGGATGAGCAGTTCTTC	CASSDVGAGRLMDEQFF
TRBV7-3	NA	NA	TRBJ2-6	TGTGCCAGCAGCGCGATCTCTGGGGCCAACGTCCTGACTTTC	CASSAISGANVLTF
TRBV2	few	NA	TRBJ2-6	TGTGCCAGCACAGGGTCTGGGGCCAACGTCCTGACTTTC	CASTGSGANVLTF
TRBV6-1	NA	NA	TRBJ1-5	TGTGCCAGCAGTGACAGTGAAACGATTACGGGTCAGCCCCAGCATTTT	CASSDSETITGQPQHF
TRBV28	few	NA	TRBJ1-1	TGTGCCAGCAGTTTAGGGAGGGGAGGCACTGAAGCTTTCTTT	CASSLGRGGTEAFF
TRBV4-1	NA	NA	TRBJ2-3	TGCGCCAGCAGCCAAGATTGGGGTCGACTAACCACAGATACGCAGTATTTT	CASSQDWGRLTTDTQYF
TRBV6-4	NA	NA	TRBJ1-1	TGTGCCAGCAGCGGGCAGGGATATTCAAAGGTGATGAACACTGAAGCTTTCTTT	CASSGQGYSKVMNTEAFF